The 26 T cell receptor beta chains presented below share a single source sample, sequenced in a study of blood T cell repertoires in COVID-19. Profiling relied on immunoSEQ multiplex PCR, and the TCRdb table lists in-frame clones only, not all of them. Of about 240,000 clones listed, 82% are singletons. Sequenced input: peripheral blood. The receptors derive from a woman aged 55-69 years with active or convalescent COVID-19.

This chain links TRBV5-5 with TRBJ2-5; tentatively, D is TRBD1 (6 bases). Looked up from germline, CDR1 is SGHKS and CDR2 is YYEKEE (reference sequence). Trimming left V 2 bases short and J 4 bases short, with 15 bases between. The CDR3 runs to 15 residues. This CDR3 is CASSFLRGTPETQYF. CDR3 coding DNA: TGTGCCAGCAGCTTTCTGAGGGGGACGCCAGAGACCCAGTACTTC. Combining the CDR3 with reference TRBV5-5 and TRBJ2-5 gives the whole variable domain DAGVTQSPTHLIKTRGQQVTLRCSPISGHKSVSWYQQVLGQGPQFIFQYYEKEERGRGNFPDRFSARQFPNYSSELNVNALLLGDSALYLCASSFLRGTPETQYFGPGTRLLVL.

The table lists this clone with a few counts. V usage is TRBV2 and J usage is TRBJ2-5; D might be TRBD2 (6 bases). The CDR3 consists of 13 residues. CDR1 is SNHLY and CDR2 is FYNNEI in the germline V gene. Trimming removed 7 bases at V and 1 base at J, with 10 bases between. Here the CDR3 reads CASKRTIQETQYF. DNA for the CDR3: TGTGCCAGCAAAAGGACTATCCAAGAGACCCAGTACTTC. The variable domain in full, completed from reference TRBV2 and TRBJ2-5, reads EPEVTQTPSHQVTQMGQEVILRCVPISNHLYFYWYRQILGQKVEFLVSFYNNEISEKSEIFDDQFSVERPDGSNFTLKIRSTKLEDSAMYFCASKRTIQETQYFGPGTRLLVL.

This clone was detected only a few times. The chain is built from TRBV9 and TRBJ1-2; 8 nucleotides agree with TRBD1. The germline V gene encodes CDR1 SGDLS and CDR2 YYNGEE. V shed 3 bases, J shed 5 bases, and the junction held 6 bases outside the gene matches. The CDR3 sequence is 14 residues long. The CDR3 DNA reads TGTGCCAGCAGCGGAAGGACAGGGCGATATGGCTACACCTTC. Translating gives CASSGRTGRYGYTF.

This chain joins TRBV10-2 and TRBJ2-1, with a weak D call TRBD2 (5 bases). The CDR3 consists of 11 residues. V gave up 7 bases and J gave up 6 bases, with 7 bases separating them. Germline CDR1 is WSHSY and CDR2 is SAAADI. CDR3 in amino acids: CASTGINEQFF. The DNA for the CDR3 is TGCGCCAGCACGGGGATCAATGAGCAGTTCTTC.

CDR3 sequence reads: CASSRGTGHAYGYTF. The CDR3 nucleotides are TGTGCCAGCTCACGGGGGACGGGACACGCCTATGGCTACACCTTC. J is TRBJ1-2 and V is TRBV18, with D possibly being TRBD1 (6 bases). Germline V gives CDR1 KGHSH, CDR2 LQKENI. The CDR3 has 15 residues. With 4 bases removed from V and 4 bases from J, the gap between germline ends came to 16 bases.

This chain links TRBV2 with TRBJ2-2, with TRBD2 matching 8 bases. The CDR3 is 17 residues long. CDR1 and CDR2 (germline): SNHLY, FYNNEI. With V trimmed by 4 bases and J by 4 bases, 11 bases remained unmatched. CDR3 in DNA: TGTGCCAGCAGTGTCTTGGGACTAGGACGCTTCACCGGGGAGCTGTTTTTT. Its protein is CASSVLGLGRFTGELFF.

The chain has TRBV29-1 and TRBJ1-2; TRBD1 aligns across 8 bases. Per the germline V gene, CDR1 is SQVTM and CDR2 is ANQGSEA. The V gene end was trimmed by 5 bases and the J gene end by 4 bases; junction bases not matched to a gene: 6. This CDR3 contains 13 residues. CDR3 nucleotides: TGCAGCGTTTTTGGACAGGGCGGCTATGGCTACACCTTC. Translating gives CSVFGQGGYGYTF.

This clone was observed a few times. The V gene is TRBV30, the J gene TRBJ2-2; D uncertain. CDR3 length equals 14 residues. Germline CDR1 is GTSNPN and CDR2 is SVGIG (reference sequence). The V end was cut by 2 bases, the J end by 3 bases, with 10 bases between. This CDR3 reads CAWSRGKHTGELFF. Here the CDR3 DNA reads TGTGCCTGGAGTCGCGGCAAGCACACCGGGGAGCTGTTTTTT.

The chain is built from TRBV6-2 or TRBV6-3 and TRBJ1-6; 7 bases fit TRBD1. Per the germline V gene, CDR1 is MNHEY and CDR2 is SVGEGT. Trimming took 0 bases from V and 3 from J; bases not matched to a gene: 2. The CDR3 totals 16 residues. As DNA, the CDR3 is TGTGCCAGCAGTTACTCGGGACAGCTCTATAATTCACCCCTCCACTTT. Translated, it gives CASSYSGQLYNSPLHF.

This clone was counted many times. The rearrangement links TRBV30 to TRBJ1-6; D unresolved. Germline CDR1 GTSNPN, CDR2 SVGIG (reference sequence). The CDR3 is 11 residues long. V was trimmed by 2 bases and J by 8 bases, leaving 4 bases between them. CDR3 bases: TGTGCCTGGAGTATCGATTCACCCCTCCACTTT. Residues: CAWSIDSPLHF. Full variable domain (outside the CDR3, taken from reference TRBV30 and TRBJ1-6): SQTIHQWPATLVQPVGSPLSLECTVEGTSNPNLYWYRQAAGRGLQLLFYSVGIGQISSEVPQNLSASRPQDRQFILSSKKLLLSDSGFYLCAWSIDSPLHFGNGTRLTVT.

This clone has a handful of counts. V and J are TRBV6-2 or TRBV6-3 and TRBJ1-5; 9 positions agree with TRBD1. This CDR3 is built from 14 residues. After removal of 4 bases from V and 6 bases from J, the junction contained 4 bases not matched to a gene. CDR1 and CDR2 (germline): MNHEY, SVGEGT. In nucleotides, the CDR3 is TGTGCCAGCAGTTCTGACAGGGGGTCTCAGCCCCAGCATTTT. The encoded protein is CASSSDRGSQPQHF.

The chain is built from TRBV9 and TRBJ2-5; 13 bases agree with TRBD2. CDR3 length: 17 amino acids. Germline V CDR1 and CDR2: SGDLS, YYNGEE. The junction had 3 bases not matched to a gene; V was cut back by 0 bases and J by 1 base. The CDR3 DNA reads as TGTGCCAGCAGCGTAGGGACTAGCGGGGGCCTCCAAGAGACCCAGTACTTC. It yields the protein CASSVGTSGGLQETQYF.

This chain uses TRBV5-6 with TRBJ1-1; TRBD1 agrees at 7 bases. Germline lookup yields CDR1 SGHDT and CDR2 YYEEEE. This CDR3 region has 13 residues. Trimming took 3 bases from V and 6 from J; bases not matched to a gene: 5. CDR3 sequence: CASSYGTEAEAFF. The CDR3 nucleotides are TGTGCCAGCAGCTACGGGACAGAGGCTGAAGCTTTCTTT.

This clone was recorded only once. V usage is TRBV18 and J usage is TRBJ1-2, with TRBD1 matching 8 bases. Germline V gene lookup returns CDR1 KGHSH and CDR2 LQKENI. Germline trimming cut 6 bases from V and 3 bases from J; bases unmatched to any gene: 6. The CDR3 spans 14 residues. The CDR3 protein is CASSTGTGYYGYTF. As DNA, the CDR3 is TGTGCCAGCTCCACCGGGACAGGTTACTATGGCTACACCTTC.

This chain uses TRBV20-1 with TRBJ2-1; TRBD2 is a possible D gene (6 bases). Per germline, CDR1 DFQATT and CDR2 SNEGSKA (reference sequence). CDR3 length: 14 amino acids. Trimming removed 3 bases at V and 4 bases at J, with 13 bases between. CDR3 DNA sequence: TGCAGTGCTAGTGAGCTAGCGAGATACAATGAGCAGTTCTTC. Translated: CSASELARYNEQFF.

The rearrangement links TRBV11-3 to TRBJ2-3, with 13 bases lining up with TRBD2. The junction had 3 bases not matched to a gene; V was cut back by 5 bases and J by 4 bases. Germline-derived CDR1 and CDR2 are SGHNT and YENEEA. The CDR3 is 15 residues long. The CDR3 here is CASSAGLAGSDTQYF. Written as DNA, the CDR3 is TGTGCCAGCAGCGCGGGACTAGCGGGGTCAGATACGCAGTATTTT.

This chain joins TRBV9 and TRBJ1-2, with 7 bases identical to TRBD1. CDR3 length: 14 amino acids. J lost 2 bases, V lost 3 bases, and 4 bases had no gene match. Germline CDR1 is SGDLS and CDR2 is YYNGEE. The CDR3 sequence is CASSDRGGNYGYTF. The CDR3 nucleotides read TGTGCCAGCAGCGACAGGGGTGGGAACTATGGCTACACCTTC.

This clone was detected only once. The chain joins TRBV7-8 to TRBJ2-5; 11 bases are a match to TRBD1. CDR1 is SGHVS and CDR2 is FQNEAQ in the germline V gene. V gave up 2 bases and J gave up 5 bases; unmatched junction bases: 7. CDR3 length equals 16 residues. The CDR3 sequence: CASSLFGQGAGETQYF. The CDR3 DNA reads TGTGCCAGCAGCTTATTCGGACAGGGGGCGGGGGAGACCCAGTACTTC.

V gene TRBV2 combines with J gene TRBJ1-3; 7 nucleotides agree with TRBD1. V trimming: 4 bases; J trimming: 2 bases; junction bases outside the gene matches: 2. This CDR3 contains 14 residues. Germline values: CDR1 SNHLY, CDR2 FYNNEI. The CDR3 DNA follows: TGTGCCAGCAGTGTTCAGGGGGCTGGAAACACCATATATTTT. Translated: CASSVQGAGNTIYF.

The chain has TRBV27 and TRBJ2-1; maybe TRBD2 (7 bases). Germline V gives CDR1 MNHEY, CDR2 SMNVEV (reference sequence). The CDR3 covers 17 residues. Trimming took 0 bases from V and 6 from J, leaving 18 bases between them. CDR3 sequence: CASSLSKGGVGRNEQFF. The CDR3, as DNA: TGTGCCAGCAGTTTATCGAAAGGGGGGGTGGGGCGCAATGAGCAGTTCTTC.

The V and J genes are TRBV3-1 (or the pseudogene TRBV3-2) and TRBJ1-2, with D uncertain. V was shortened by 0 bases and J by 3 bases, with 14 bases between the two germline ends. Germline V gives CDR1 LGHDT, CDR2 YNNKEL (reference sequence). The CDR3 runs 16 residues. The CDR3 spells CASSQELGRFYYGYTF. The CDR3 DNA follows: TGTGCCAGCAGCCAAGAATTGGGCCGTTTTTACTATGGCTACACCTTC.

The V call is TRBV4-1, the J call TRBJ1-1; perhaps TRBD1 as D (5 bases). Germline V CDR1 and CDR2: MGHRA, YSYEKL. The V end lost 0 bases, the J end lost 5 bases, and 10 bases lay between the germline ends. This CDR3 spans 14 amino acids. CDR3 DNA sequence: TGCGCCAGCAGCCAAGAGCAGGGATGGACTGAAGCTTTCTTT. This encodes CASSQEQGWTEAFF.

The genes are TRBV19 and TRBJ1-1; 12 bases align to TRBD1. Unmatched junction bases numbered 5, after V lost 6 bases and J lost 6 bases. The V gene's germline CDR1 is LNHDA and CDR2 SQIVND (reference sequence). The CDR3 is made up of 14 amino acids. The CDR3 sequence: CASRQGQGAAEAFF. CDR3 in DNA: TGTGCCAGTAGACAGGGACAGGGGGCAGCTGAAGCTTTCTTT.

This clone has a single count. This chain uses TRBV14 with TRBJ1-1; TRBD1 agrees at 9 bases. Germline V gene sequence: CDR1 SGHDN, CDR2 FVKESK. V was pared by 3 bases and J by 4 bases, with 6 bases of the junction left unmatched. The CDR3 runs to 15 residues. The CDR3 here is CASSHYRGLGTEAFF. The CDR3 DNA reads as TGTGCCAGCAGCCACTACAGGGGGCTTGGCACTGAAGCTTTCTTT.

J is TRBJ2-2 and V is TRBV18; possibly TRBD2 for D (5 bases). V dropped 3 bases and J dropped 5 bases, with 16 bases sitting between them. Germline values: CDR1 KGHSH, CDR2 LQKENI. There are 16 residues in the CDR3. The chain's CDR3 is CASSPPESGWTGELFF. The CDR3 DNA follows: TGTGCCAGCTCACCCCCGGAGTCGGGGTGGACCGGGGAGCTGTTTTTT.

The CDR3 reads CASSPGQYQFF. The CDR3 nucleotides are TGCGCCAGCAGCCCCGGACAGTACCAGTTCTTC. The chain combines TRBV5-1 with TRBJ2-1, with D maybe TRBD1 (6 bases). The CDR3 totals 11 residues. Germline V gene data show CDR1 as SGHRS and CDR2 as YFSETQ. Trimming stripped 4 bases from V and 13 bases from J, with 12 bases between.